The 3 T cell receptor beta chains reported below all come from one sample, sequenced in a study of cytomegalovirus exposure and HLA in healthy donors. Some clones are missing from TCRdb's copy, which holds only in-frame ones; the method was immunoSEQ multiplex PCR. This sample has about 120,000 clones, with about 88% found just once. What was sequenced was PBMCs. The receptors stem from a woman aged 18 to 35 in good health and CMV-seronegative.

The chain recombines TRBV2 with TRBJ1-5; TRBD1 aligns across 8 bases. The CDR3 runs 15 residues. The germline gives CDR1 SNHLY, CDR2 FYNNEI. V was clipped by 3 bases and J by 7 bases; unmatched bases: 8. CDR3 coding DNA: TGTGCCAGCAGTGAGGACAGGGCGGTTGGGCAGCCCCAGCATTTT. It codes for CASSEDRAVGQPQHF.

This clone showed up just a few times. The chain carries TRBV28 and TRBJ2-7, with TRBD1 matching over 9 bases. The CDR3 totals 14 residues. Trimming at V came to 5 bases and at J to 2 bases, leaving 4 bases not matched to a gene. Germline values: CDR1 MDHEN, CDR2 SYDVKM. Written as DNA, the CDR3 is TGTGCCAGCAGTACCGGGACAGGGACCTACGAGCAGTACTTC. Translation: CASSTGTGTYEQYF.

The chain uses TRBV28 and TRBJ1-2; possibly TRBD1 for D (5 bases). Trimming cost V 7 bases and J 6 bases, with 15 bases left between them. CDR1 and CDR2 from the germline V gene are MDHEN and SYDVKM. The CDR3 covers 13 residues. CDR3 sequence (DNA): TGTGCCAGCATCGCCGGGACTCCTAATGGCTACACCTTC. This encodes CASIAGTPNGYTF.